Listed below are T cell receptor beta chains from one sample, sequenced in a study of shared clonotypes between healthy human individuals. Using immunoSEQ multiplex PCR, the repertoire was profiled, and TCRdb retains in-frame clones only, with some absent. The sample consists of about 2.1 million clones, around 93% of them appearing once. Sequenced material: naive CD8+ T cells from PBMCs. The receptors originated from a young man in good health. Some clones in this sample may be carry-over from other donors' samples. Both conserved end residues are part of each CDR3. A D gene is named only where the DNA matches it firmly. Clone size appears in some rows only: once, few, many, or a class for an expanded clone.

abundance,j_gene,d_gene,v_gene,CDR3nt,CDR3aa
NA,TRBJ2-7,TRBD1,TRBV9,TGTGCCAGCAGCGCATCGAGGGACAGTACACACGAGCAGTACTTC,CASSASRDSTHEQYF
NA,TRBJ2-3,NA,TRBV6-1,TGTGCCAGCAGTGAATGGACAGAACACCCAGCAGATACGCAGTATTTT,CASSEWTEHPADTQYF
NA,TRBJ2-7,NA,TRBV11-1,TGTGCCAGCAGCCTGGAAATAGGGTTCTACGAGCAGTACTTC,CASSLEIGFYEQYF
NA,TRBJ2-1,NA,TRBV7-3,TGTGCCAGCAGCTTAATGGGGGCGGGAAATGAGCAGTTCTTC,CASSLMGAGNEQFF
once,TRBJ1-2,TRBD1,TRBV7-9,TGTGCCAGCAGCGGAGGCCGGGACAGGGGTAACTATGGCTACACCTTC,CASSGGRDRGNYGYTF
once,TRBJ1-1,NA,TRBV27,TGTGCCAGCAGTTTGGGCGCGGGGGCCACTGAAGCTTTCTTT,CASSLGAGATEAFF
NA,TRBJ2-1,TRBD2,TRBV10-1,TGCGCCAGCAGTGCCGGGACTAGCGGGTGGGATGAGCAGTTCTTC,CASSAGTSGWDEQFF
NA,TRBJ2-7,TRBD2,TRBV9,TGTGCCAGCAGCGTAGTGGCGGGAGGGCCGGGGGAGCAGTACTTC,CASSVVAGGPGEQYF
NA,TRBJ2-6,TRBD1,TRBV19,TGTGCCAGTAGTATAGGGCAGGGGGAAGCTGGGGCCAACGTCCTGACTTTC,CASSIGQGEAGANVLTF
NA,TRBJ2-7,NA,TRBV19,TGTGCCAGTAGTGCCCGGGACGACTCCTACGAGCAGTACTTC,CASSARDDSYEQYF
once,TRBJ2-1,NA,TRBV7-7,TGTGCCAGCACGCAGACAGGTTATAACAATGAGCAGTTCTTC,CASTQTGYNNEQFF
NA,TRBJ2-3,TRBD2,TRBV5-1,TGCGCCAGCAGCCAGGAGCTCCGGGGGGGAAGCACAGATACGCAGTATTTT,CASSQELRGGSTDTQYF
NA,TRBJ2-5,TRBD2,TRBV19,TGTGCCAGTAGTCCCCGACTAGCGGGAGTGCGGTACCAAGAGACCCAGTACTTC,CASSPRLAGVRYQETQYF
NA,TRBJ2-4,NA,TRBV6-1,TGTGCCAGCAGTGTGAACCCAGGCCCCCTAAACATTCAGTACTTC,CASSVNPGPLNIQYF
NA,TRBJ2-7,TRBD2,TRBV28,TGTGCCAGCAGTTTTCGCGGGAGGACCTACGAGCAGTACTTC,CASSFRGRTYEQYF
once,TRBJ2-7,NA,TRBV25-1,TGTGCCAGCAGAGAGACAGGACAAAGCTCCTACGAGCAGTACTTC,CASRETGQSSYEQYF
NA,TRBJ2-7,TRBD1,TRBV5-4,TGTGCCAGCAGCGTGGACAGGCAATACGAGCAGTACTTC,CASSVDRQYEQYF
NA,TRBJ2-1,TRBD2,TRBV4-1,TGCGCCAGCAGCCTCGGACTAGGAGCATGGGAGCAGTTCTTC,CASSLGLGAWEQFF
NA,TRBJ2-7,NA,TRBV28,TGTGCCAGCAGCTGCCGTGGTCGTTGGGAACCGTGTTACGAGCAGTACTTC,CASSCRGRWEPCYEQYF
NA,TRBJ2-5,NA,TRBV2,TGTGCCAGCAGTGATGAGACAGCCCAAGAGACCCAGTACTTC,CASSDETAQETQYF
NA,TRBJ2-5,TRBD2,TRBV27,TGTGCCAGCAGTCACGGGCCCGGGGGGGAGACCCAGTACTTC,CASSHGPGGETQYF
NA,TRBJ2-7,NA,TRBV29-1,TGCAGCGTTGAAGAGTGGCAGGGGAAGCACGAGCAGTACTTC,CSVEEWQGKHEQYF
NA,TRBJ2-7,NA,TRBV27,TGTGCCAGCAGACAGCAGGGCTCCTACGAGCAGTACTTC,CASRQQGSYEQYF
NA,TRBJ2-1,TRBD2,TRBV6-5,TGTGCCAGCAGTTTAGGACTAGCCCGAAATGAGCAGTTCTTC,CASSLGLARNEQFF
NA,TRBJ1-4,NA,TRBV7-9,TGTGCCAGCACCAATTTTGTGGGACCAAATGAAAAAAGGTTGTTTTTT,CASTNFVGPNEKRLFF
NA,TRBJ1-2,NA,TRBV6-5,TGTGCCAGCAGTCTAGGGGCAGGGAGTAACTATGGCTACACCTTC,CASSLGAGSNYGYTF
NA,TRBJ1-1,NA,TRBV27,TGTGCCAGCCATATTTGGACTGAAGCTTTCTTT,CASHIWTEAFF
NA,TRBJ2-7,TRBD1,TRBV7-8,TGTGCCAGCAGCTACCGACAGGGAGAGGCTTGGTACGAGCAGTACTTC,CASSYRQGEAWYEQYF
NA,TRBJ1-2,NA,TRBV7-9,TGTGCCAGCAGCTCACGGGAGGGTGACTATGGCTACACCTTC,CASSSREGDYGYTF
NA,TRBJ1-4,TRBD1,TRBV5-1,TGCGCCAGCAGCCCGGACAGGGGGTTTTCGGAAAAACTGTTTTTT,CASSPDRGFSEKLFF
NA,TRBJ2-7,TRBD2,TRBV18,TGTGCCAGCTCAAAAGTAGCGGGAGGGAAAAACGAGCAGTACTTC,CASSKVAGGKNEQYF
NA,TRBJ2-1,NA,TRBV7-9,TGTGCCAGCAGCTCGCCCCCTAACAATGAGCAGTTCTTC,CASSSPPNNEQFF
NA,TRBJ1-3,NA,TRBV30,TGTGCCTGGAGAGAAGGGACTACCTTTGGAAACACCATATATTTT,CAWREGTTFGNTIYF
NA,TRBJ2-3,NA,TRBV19,TGTGCCAGTAGTGAACACTCAGGGATGTTCATGGATACGCAGTATTTT,CASSEHSGMFMDTQYF
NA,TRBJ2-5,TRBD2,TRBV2,TGTGCCAGCAGTGGGTATAGCGGGAGGGCCAGAAAGACCCAGTACTTC,CASSGYSGRARKTQYF
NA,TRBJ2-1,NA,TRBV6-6,TGTGCCAGCAGTTACTCTCCGGCGAGCTCCTACAATGAGCAGTTCTTC,CASSYSPASSYNEQFF
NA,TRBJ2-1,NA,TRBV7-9,TGTGCCAGCAGCATAGCTGGGACCCACACCCCCATGAAGCAGTTCTTC,CASSIAGTHTPMKQFF
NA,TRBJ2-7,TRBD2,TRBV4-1,TGCGCCAGCAGCCAAGTTTCGGCTAGCGGGCGTTACGAGCAGTACTTC,CASSQVSASGRYEQYF
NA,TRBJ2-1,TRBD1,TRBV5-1,TGCGCCAGCAGCTTGGGGTGGGACAGGGACAATGAGCAGTTCTTC,CASSLGWDRDNEQFF
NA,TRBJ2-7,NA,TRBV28,TGTGCCAGCCGCCACCGTGGACAGCCCTCCTACGAGCAGTACTTC,CASRHRGQPSYEQYF
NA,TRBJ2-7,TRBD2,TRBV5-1,TGCGCCAGCTCTATAGCGGGTCGCTCCTACGAGCAGTACTTC,CASSIAGRSYEQYF
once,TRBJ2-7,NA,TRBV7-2,TGTGCCAGCAGCCAAGGGCCCTACGAGCAGTACTTC,CASSQGPYEQYF